This T cell receptor (beta chain) derives from a study of shared clonotypes between healthy human individuals. Whole-study findings and limits: Among donors, clonotype sharing was expected to be affected by sequencing depth. A limitation of the genetic and exposure-history diversity represented arose from few donors.

The repertoire was sequenced with immunoSEQ multiplex PCR; TCRdb's copy has only in-frame clones and lacks some. The sample has about 1 million clones, about 77% seen once. The CDR3 totals 13 residues. The ends were cut back, 1 base at V and 6 bases at J, with 9 bases in the middle. Germline V gene lookup returns CDR1 SEHNR and CDR2 FQNEAQ (reference sequence). About this clone: As yet, its antigen is unknown.

The TCR comes from a man younger than 35 in good health. Sequenced material: memory CD4+ T cells sorted from blood. As to subset: CD45RA-negative fraction. V usage is TRBV7-9 and J usage is TRBJ1-1; D not certain. The CDR3 reads CASSLGSYAEAFF. CDR3 bases: TGTGCCAGCAGCTTAGGTTCGTATGCTGAAGCTTTCTTT.